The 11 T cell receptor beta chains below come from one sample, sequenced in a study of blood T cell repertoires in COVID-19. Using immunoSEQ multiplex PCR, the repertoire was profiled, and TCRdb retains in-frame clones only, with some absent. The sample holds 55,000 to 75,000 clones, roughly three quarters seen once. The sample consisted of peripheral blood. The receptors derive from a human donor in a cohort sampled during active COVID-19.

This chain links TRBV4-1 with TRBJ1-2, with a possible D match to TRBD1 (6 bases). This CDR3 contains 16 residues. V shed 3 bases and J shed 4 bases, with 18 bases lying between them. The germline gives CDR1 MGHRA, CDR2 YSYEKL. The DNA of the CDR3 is TGCGCCAGCAGCCATCCCGGGACAAGCAACTTCTATGGCTACACCTTC. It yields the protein CASSHPGTSNFYGYTF.

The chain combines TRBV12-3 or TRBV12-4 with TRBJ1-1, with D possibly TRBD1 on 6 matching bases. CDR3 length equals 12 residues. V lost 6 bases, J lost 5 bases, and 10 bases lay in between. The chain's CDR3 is CASSTGWTEAFF. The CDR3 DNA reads TGTGCCAGCAGCACAGGGTGGACTGAAGCTTTCTTT.

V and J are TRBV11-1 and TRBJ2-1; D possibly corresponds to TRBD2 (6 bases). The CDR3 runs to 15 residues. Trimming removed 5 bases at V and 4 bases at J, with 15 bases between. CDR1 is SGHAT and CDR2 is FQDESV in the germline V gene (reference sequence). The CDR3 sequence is CASSPLGGGYNEQFF. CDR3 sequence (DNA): TGTGCCAGCAGCCCATTAGGAGGAGGGTACAATGAGCAGTTCTTC.

Written as DNA, the CDR3 is TGTGCCAGCAGGGCCCAGGATTCGAAGACCCAGTACTTC. The encoded protein is CASRAQDSKTQYF. The chain is built from TRBV28 and TRBJ2-5; D is unresolved. This CDR3 has 13 amino acids. Germline CDR1 reads MDHEN; CDR2 reads SYDVKM. V was cut by 6 bases and J by 6 bases, with 14 bases left in between.

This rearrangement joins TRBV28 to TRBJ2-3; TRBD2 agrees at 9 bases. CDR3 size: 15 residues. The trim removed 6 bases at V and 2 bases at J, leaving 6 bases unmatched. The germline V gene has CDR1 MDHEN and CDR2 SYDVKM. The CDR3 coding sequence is TGTGCCAGCAGGACTCTAGCGGGATACACAGATACGCAGTATTTT. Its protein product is CASRTLAGYTDTQYF.

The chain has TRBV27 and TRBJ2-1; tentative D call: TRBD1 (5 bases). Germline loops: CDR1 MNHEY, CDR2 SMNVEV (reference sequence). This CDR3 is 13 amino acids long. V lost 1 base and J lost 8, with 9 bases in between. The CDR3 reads CASSLFTGDEQFF. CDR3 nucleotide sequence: TGTGCCAGCAGTTTATTCACAGGCGATGAGCAGTTCTTC.

The CDR3 DNA reads TGTGCCAGCAGTTTGGAGAGCCGCACTGAAGCTTTCTTT. Its protein product is CASSLESRTEAFF. This chain connects TRBV28 to TRBJ1-1; D gene uncertain. CDR1 and CDR2 (germline): MDHEN, SYDVKM. The germline V and J ends were trimmed by 3 bases and 4 bases, with 9 bases remaining between them. The CDR3 consists of 13 residues.

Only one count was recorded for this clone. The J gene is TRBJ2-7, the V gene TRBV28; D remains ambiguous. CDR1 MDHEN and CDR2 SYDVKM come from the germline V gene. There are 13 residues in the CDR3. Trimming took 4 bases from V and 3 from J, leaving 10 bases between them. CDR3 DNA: TGTGCCAGCAGTTCGGCAGGCCGCTACGAGCAGTACTTC. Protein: CASSSAGRYEQYF. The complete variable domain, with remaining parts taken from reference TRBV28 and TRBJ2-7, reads DVKVTQSSRYLVKRTGEKVFLECVQDMDHENMFWYRQDPGLGLRLIYFSYDVKMKEKGDIPEGYSVSREKKERFSLILESASTNQTSMYLCASSSAGRYEQYFGPGTRLTVT.

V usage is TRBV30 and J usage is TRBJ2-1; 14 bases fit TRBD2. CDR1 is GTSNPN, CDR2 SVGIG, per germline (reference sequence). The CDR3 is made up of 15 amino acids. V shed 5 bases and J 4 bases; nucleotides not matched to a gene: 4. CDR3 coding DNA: TGTGCCTGGTCAGGGACTAGCGGGAGATACAATGAGCAGTTCTTC. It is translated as CAWSGTSGRYNEQFF.

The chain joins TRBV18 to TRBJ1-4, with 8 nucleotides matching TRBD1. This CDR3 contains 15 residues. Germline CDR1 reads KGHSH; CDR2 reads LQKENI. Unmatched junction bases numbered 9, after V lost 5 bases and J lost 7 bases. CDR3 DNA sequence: TGTGCCAGCTCATCAGGACAGGGAGTAGGTGAAAAACTGTTTTTT. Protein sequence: CASSSGQGVGEKLFF.

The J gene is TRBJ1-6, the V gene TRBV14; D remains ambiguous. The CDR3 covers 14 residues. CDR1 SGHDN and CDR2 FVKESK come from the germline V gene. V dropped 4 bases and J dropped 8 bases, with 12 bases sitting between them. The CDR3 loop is CASSLRGRDSPLHF. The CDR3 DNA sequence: TGTGCCAGCAGCCTCCGGGGTAGGGATTCACCCCTCCACTTT.